These 24 T cell receptor beta chains came from one sample sequenced in a study of blood T cell repertoires in COVID-19. Measured with immunoSEQ multiplex PCR; TCRdb has only the in-frame clones, and not every one. The table records about 250,000 clones, 88% of them present only once. Sequencing was carried out using peripheral blood. The source of these receptors is a woman aged 40 to 50 who had recovered from COVID-19.

This sequence joins TRBV3-1 (or the pseudogene TRBV3-2) and TRBJ2-3; 7 nucleotides match TRBD1. J was trimmed by 4 bases and V by 4 bases; bases with no gene match: 8. From germline, CDR1 is LGHDT and CDR2 YNNKEL (reference sequence). The CDR3 is made up of 15 amino acids. CDR3 DNA sequence: TGTGCCAGCAGCCCCGAGGGGGCGCAGCCAGATACGCAGTATTTT. As protein: CASSPEGAQPDTQYF.

This clone appeared a single time. The chain is built from TRBV5-4 and TRBJ2-1, with 8 bases lining up with TRBD1. CDR1 is SGHNT and CDR2 is YYREEE in the germline V gene (reference sequence). V lost 5 bases to trimming and J lost 2 bases; unmatched junction nucleotides: 3. The CDR3 spans 14 residues. CDR3 nucleotide sequence: TGTGCCAGCAGGGACAGGGATACCTACAATGAGCAGTTCTTC. It specifies CASRDRDTYNEQFF.

The chain carries TRBV30 and TRBJ2-7; weak D call: TRBD2 (5 bases). V was clipped by 6 bases and J by 0 bases, with 9 bases between them. Per the germline V gene, CDR1 is GTSNPN and CDR2 is SVGIG (reference sequence). This CDR3 is 12 amino acids long. CDR3 protein: CACQGSSYEQYF. The CDR3 DNA reads TGTGCCTGCCAAGGGAGCTCCTACGAGCAGTACTTC.

This sequence joins TRBV30 and TRBJ1-1, with D uncertain. With 3 bases removed from V and 4 bases from J, the gap between germline ends came to 15 bases. Germline-derived CDR1 and CDR2 are GTSNPN and SVGIG (reference sequence). CDR3 length equals 14 residues. The CDR3 region has the DNA TGTGCCTGGAGGGCAGAAGCGCGGGGCACTGAAGCTTTCTTT. Translating it yields CAWRAEARGTEAFF.

The chain uses TRBV10-1 and TRBJ2-2; 8 nucleotides match TRBD1. The trim removed 2 bases at V and 7 bases at J, leaving 6 bases unmatched. Germline assignment: CDR1 WNHNN and CDR2 SYGVQD (reference sequence). The CDR3 contains 15 residues. In nucleotides, the CDR3 is TGCGCCAGCAGTGAGAGGGCAGGGGGCAACGGGGAGCTGTTTTTT. Translated: CASSERAGGNGELFF.

The genes are TRBV6-5 and TRBJ2-1; D is possibly TRBD2 (7 bases). CDR3 length equals 14 residues. Germline values: CDR1 MNHEY, CDR2 SVGAGI. V lost 5 bases and J 8 bases, leaving 16 bases between the germline ends. The CDR3, as DNA: TGTGCCAGCAGTCAGGAAAGGGGGGGGGATGAGCAGTTCTTC. As protein: CASSQERGGDEQFF.

This chain uses TRBV6-5 with TRBJ2-1; weak D call: TRBD2 (5 bases). V lost 6 bases and J lost 0, with 12 bases in between. The CDR3 sequence is 15 residues long. Germline assignment: CDR1 MNHEY and CDR2 SVGAGI. CDR3 sequence reads: CASSPQRTSYNEQFF. The CDR3 DNA follows: TGTGCCAGCAGCCCCCAGCGGACCTCCTACAATGAGCAGTTCTTC.

The CDR3 DNA sequence: TGTGCCAGCAGCCAAGATGGCGGGACCTCCTACAATGAGCAGTTCTTC. Translation: CASSQDGGTSYNEQFF. The chain carries TRBV4-2 and TRBJ2-1, with a weak D call TRBD2 (6 bases). Germline V lookup: CDR1 LGHNA, CDR2 YNFKEQ. V lost 0 bases and J lost 0, with 9 bases in between. The CDR3 totals 16 residues.

The chain joins TRBV4-3 to TRBJ1-2, with 7 bases lining up with TRBD1. The V and J ends lost 0 bases and 2 bases, in that order; junction bases with no gene match: 3. From germline, CDR1 is LGHNA and CDR2 YSLEER. The CDR3 runs 15 residues. As DNA, the CDR3 is TGCGCCAGCAGCCAAGAGACAGGGTGGAACTATGGCTACACCTTC. This sequence encodes CASSQETGWNYGYTF.

The chain employs TRBV30 and TRBJ2-7; 10 bases agree with TRBD2. The germline V gene has CDR1 GTSNPN and CDR2 SVGIG (reference sequence). V shed 2 bases and J 9 bases; nucleotides not matched to a gene: 13. The CDR3 consists of 15 residues. CDR3 residues: CAWSPLGSGRVGQYF. CDR3 sequence (DNA): TGTGCCTGGAGTCCTCTGGGGAGCGGGAGGGTGGGGCAGTACTTC.

The V gene is TRBV6-5, the J gene TRBJ2-1; the match to TRBD1 covers 9 bases. Per germline, CDR1 MNHEY and CDR2 SVGAGI. The CDR3 totals 15 residues. Unmatched junction bases numbered 5, after V lost 4 bases and J lost 4 bases. The CDR3 nucleotides are TGTGCCAGCAGTTCCTCGACAGGGGGTTACAATGAGCAGTTCTTC. This gives the protein CASSSSTGGYNEQFF.

The gene calls are TRBV13 and TRBJ1-2; TRBD1 might be the D (6 bases). Trimming removed 5 bases from V and 5 bases from J, with 9 bases in between. The CDR3 sequence is 12 residues long. Germline values: CDR1 PRHDT, CDR2 FYEKMQ (reference sequence). In DNA form, the CDR3 reads TGTGCCAGCAGCCGGGGGGCTTATGGCTACACCTTC. This sequence encodes CASSRGAYGYTF.

This clone occurred once. This rearrangement joins TRBV2 to TRBJ1-1; no clear D. Germline V CDR1 and CDR2: SNHLY, FYNNEI. This CDR3 comprises 13 residues. Trimming took 8 bases from V and 6 from J, leaving 16 bases between them. Here the CDR3 reads CASVRTEGSEAFF. As DNA, the CDR3 is TGTGCCAGCGTCCGGACCGAGGGCTCTGAAGCTTTCTTT. The full variable domain, completed using reference TRBV2 and TRBJ1-1, is EPEVTQTPSHQVTQMGQEVILRCVPISNHLYFYWYRQILGQKVEFLVSFYNNEISEKSEIFDDQFSVERPDGSNFTLKIRSTKLEDSAMYFCASVRTEGSEAFFGQGTRLTVV.

This chain joins TRBV3-1 (or the pseudogene TRBV3-2) and TRBJ1-2; TRBD1 agrees at 12 bases. Losses at the gene ends were 6 bases for V and 8 bases for J; bases not matched to a gene: 13. The CDR3 is 16 residues long. The germline V gene has CDR1 LGHDT and CDR2 YNNKEL (reference sequence). CDR3 nucleotides: TGTGCCAGCAGACCAACCCCGGGACAGGGGGCGGAGGGCTACACCTTC. It is translated as CASRPTPGQGAEGYTF.

This chain connects TRBV7-6 to TRBJ2-7; 10 bases fit TRBD2. V lost 5 bases, J lost 3 bases, and 4 bases stayed unmatched. The length of the CDR3 is 14 residues. In germline, CDR1 is SGHVS, CDR2 FNYEAQ. The CDR3 nucleotides read TGTGCCAGCAGCCGATCTAGCGGGAGCTACGAGCAGTACTTC. This gives the protein CASSRSSGSYEQYF. The entire variable domain, with the rest obtained from reference TRBV7-6 and TRBJ2-7, is as follows: GAGVSQSPRYKVTKRGQDVALRCDPISGHVSLYWYRQALGQGPEFLTYFNYEAQQDKSGLPNDRFSAERPEGSISTLTIQRTEQRDSAMYRCASSRSSGSYEQYFGPGTRLTVT.

This rearrangement joins TRBV7-6 to TRBJ2-1, with a tentative D call TRBD2 (7 bases). This CDR3 spans 15 amino acids. From germline, CDR1 is SGHVS and CDR2 FNYEAQ. Deletions cut 6 bases from V and 0 bases from J, with 12 bases between. The CDR3 sequence: CASRGGGSSYNEQFF. DNA for the CDR3: TGTGCCAGCAGAGGGGGGGGAAGCTCCTACAATGAGCAGTTCTTC.

V and J are TRBV4-3 and TRBJ2-2, with D uncertain. CDR3 length: 13 amino acids. Trimming left V 1 base short and J 4 bases short, with 4 bases between. CDR1 is LGHNA and CDR2 is YSLEER in the germline V gene. The CDR3 DNA sequence: TGCGCCAGCAGCCAAGTGGCCACCGGGGAGCTGTTTTTT. Translating gives CASSQVATGELFF.

This clone has just one count. This sequence joins TRBV9 and TRBJ2-7; D perhaps matches TRBD2 (7 bases). CDR3 length: 14 residues. Germline CDR1 is SGDLS and CDR2 is YYNGEE. V was pared by 0 bases and J by 6 bases, with 13 bases between. The CDR3 coding sequence is TGTGCCAGCAGCGTAGGCCTTGGGGGGGCCGAGCAGTACGTC. It codes for CASSVGLGGAEQYV.

This CDR3 reads CASSPQGEVGLGYTF. The CDR3 DNA reads as TGTGCCAGCAGCCCTCAGGGGGAGGTCGGGTTGGGCTACACCTTC. J is TRBJ1-2 and V is TRBV7-2; 7 positions match TRBD1. V trimming: 5 bases; J trimming: 8 bases; junction bases outside the gene matches: 14. The germline CDR1 and CDR2 sequences are SGHTA and FQGNSA. The CDR3 totals 15 residues.

The J gene is TRBJ2-6, the V gene TRBV21-1; the table's D call, TRBD1, has no DNA check behind it. TRBV21-1 is an annotated pseudogene. The CDR3 loop spans 17 amino acids. CDR3 in DNA: TGTGCCAGCAGCAAAGGGGGCAGGGGGACTGGGGCCAACGTCCTGACTTTC. Translated: CASSKGGRGTGANVLTF.

This clone was observed once. This chain joins TRBV30 and TRBJ2-7, with TRBD1 matching 9 bases. Germline V CDR1 and CDR2: GTSNPN, SVGIG (reference sequence). J gave up 3 bases and V 8 bases, and 5 bases lay outside the gene matches. The CDR3 consists of 12 residues. Here the CDR3 DNA reads TGTGCCCGGGGACAGGGTCTCTACGAGCAGTACTTC. It translates to CARGQGLYEQYF.

This chain uses TRBV6-4 with TRBJ2-7; 7 bases are shared with TRBD2. The CDR3 extends over 17 amino acids. Germline V gene sequence: CDR1 MRHNA, CDR2 SNTAGT. After removal of 0 bases from V and 2 bases from J, the junction contained 10 bases not matched to a gene. CDR3 in DNA: TGTGCCAGCAGTGACTCGTTTGGGCTAGCGGTCCCCTACGAGCAGTACGTC. It yields the protein CASSDSFGLAVPYEQYV.

This rearrangement joins TRBV7-9 to TRBJ2-5, with D possibly TRBD1 on 6 matching bases. The CDR3 totals 15 residues. Germline V gene sequence: CDR1 SEHNR, CDR2 FQNEAQ (reference sequence). The germline V and J ends were trimmed by 0 bases and 2 bases, with 10 bases remaining between them. CDR3 nucleotides: TGTGCCAGCAGCTTAGCGACAGGTGGGCAAGAGACCCAGTACTTC. Translating it yields CASSLATGGQETQYF.

The rearrangement uses TRBV10-3 and TRBJ1-1, with D unclear. This CDR3 is built from 15 residues. Germline CDR1 is ENHRY and CDR2 is SYGVKD. With 6 bases removed from V and 0 bases from J, the gap between germline ends came to 14 bases. The CDR3 is CAIRSTELMNTEAFF. CDR3 coding DNA: TGTGCCATCAGATCCACGGAGTTAATGAACACTGAAGCTTTCTTT.